Listed below are T cell receptor beta chains from one sample, sequenced in a study of T cell repertoires in cytomegalovirus infection. In TCRdb, the reads were re-called with MiXCR into one record per CDR3 protein. The profile covers approximately 500,000 distinct CDR3 sequences, with about 11% appearing a single time and roughly 10% taken by the ten largest. The specimen was PBMCs. These receptors were obtained from a human donor in good health (CMV status not recorded). Some clones in this sample may be carry-over from other donors' samples. Each CDR3 is given with its conserved first and last residue. Fields, in order: J gene, D gene, clone size, V gene, CDR3 protein, CDR3 DNA. D genes are given only for firm matches. Where a row states a size, it is once, few, many or the class of an expanded clone; other rows omit it.

TRBJ2-2	-	once	TRBV25-1	CASSEGSRVNTEELFF	TGTGCCAGCAGTGAAGGGAGCCGGGTCAACACCGAGGAGCTGTTTTTT
TRBJ1-2	-	many	TRBV4-1	CASSQETPGNYGYTF	TGCGCCAGCAGCCAAGAGACCCCCGGCAACTATGGCTACACCTTC
TRBJ1-5	-	-	TRBV25-1	CASGSGTDYQPQHF	TGTGCCAGCGGGAGCGGGACGGACTATCAGCCCCAGCATTTT
TRBJ2-1	TRBD1	many	TRBV4-1	CASSRGQAGPYNEQFF	TGCGCCAGCAGCCGGGGACAGGCCGGGCCCTACAATGAGCAGTTCTTC
TRBJ2-2	-	many	TRBV12-3/TRBV12-4	CASSGTSNTGELFF	TGTGCCAGCAGTGGGACTTCGAACACCGGGGAGCTGTTTTTT
TRBJ2-1	TRBD2	many	TRBV28	CASSTGTSGPYNEQFF	TGTGCCAGCAGTACCGGGACTAGCGGCCCCTACAATGAGCAGTTCTTC
TRBJ1-1	-	few	TRBV27	CASSFSSVNEAFF	TGTGCCAGCAGTTTTTCGTCAGTTAATGAAGCTTTCTTT
TRBJ2-7	TRBD2	-	TRBV29-1	CSVEDLPGSGRGNEQYF	TGCAGCGTTGAAGATCTTCCCGGGAGCGGGAGGGGTAACGAGCAGTACTTC
TRBJ1-6	-	many	TRBV19	CASSISPGNSPLHF	TGTGCCAGTAGTATTTCGCCCGGGAATTCACCCCTCCACTTT
TRBJ2-7	TRBD2	many	TRBV6-1	CASSAAGTSEYEQYF	TGTGCCAGCAGCGCCGCCGGGACTAGCGAGTACGAGCAGTACTTC
TRBJ2-1	TRBD2	many	TRBV7-2	CASSWSRVAGGNEQFF	TGTGCCAGCAGCTGGAGCCGAGTAGCGGGGGGCAATGAGCAGTTCTTC
TRBJ2-1	-	many	TRBV7-9	CASSLQDSLGNEQFF	TGTGCCAGCAGCCTCCAAGACTCGCTTGGCAATGAGCAGTTCTTC
TRBJ1-2	-	few	TRBV7-6	CASSAPNVPGAHDYGYTF	TGTGCCAGCAGCGCCCCAAACGTTCCGGGGGCCCACGACTATGGCTACACCTTC
TRBJ2-7	TRBD1	-	TRBV9	CASSVAPRGQGYEQYF	TGTGCCAGCAGCGTAGCTCCCCGGGGACAGGGTTACGAGCAGTACTTC
TRBJ2-7	-	-	TRBV28	CASSLLRTPSYEQYF	TGTGCCAGCAGTTTATTGCGCACCCCCTCCTACGAGCAGTACTTC
TRBJ2-3	-	-	TRBV24-1	CATSDAAKSTDTQYF	TGTGCCACCAGTGATGCGGCAAAGAGCACAGATACGCAGTATTTT
TRBJ2-1	-	many	TRBV19	CASTTIPAAYNEQFF	TGTGCCAGTACCACCATCCCAGCGGCTTACAATGAGCAGTTCTTC
TRBJ1-1	-	many	TRBV19	CASKPQAGGEAFF	TGTGCCAGTAAACCGCAGGCCGGAGGTGAAGCTTTCTTT
TRBJ2-7	-	few	TRBV10-3	CAISESKVRFEQYF	TGTGCCATCAGTGAGTCGAAGGTCCGCTTCGAGCAGTACTTC